This T cell receptor beta chain was observed in a study of long-term antiretroviral therapy in people with HIV. Study findings and constraints: The study collected no data on ART adherence, viral resistance or therapy changes. Those clones which expanded before ART made up the dominant part of the repertoire at all time points.

In the case of this clone: Its antigen is not known.

They ran version v3.0 of the immunoSEQ assay at survey level. The sequencing target was about 35,000-55,000 T-cell genomes per sample. TCRdb keeps only in-frame clones here, not all; method: immunoSEQ multiplex PCR. The sample consists of roughly 30,000 clones, about 83% of them appearing once. This CDR3 spans 14 amino acids. V lost 7 bases and J 1 base, leaving 10 bases between the germline ends. In germline, CDR1 is SNHLY, CDR2 FYNNEI. This specimen was unsorted PBMCs, taken 4.8 to 5 years after starting antiretroviral therapy. The chain carries TRBV2 and TRBJ2-2, with D possibly matching TRBD1 (6 bases). This sequence originates from a man aged 35 to 55 with HIV. The CDR3 region is CASTSDRNTGELFF. CDR3 coding DNA: TGTGCCAGCACGTCGGACAGGAACACCGGGGAGCTGTTTTTT.